Listed below are T cell receptor beta chains from one sample, sequenced in a study of T-cell memory formation after mild COVID-19. TCRdb passed the 5' RACE reads through MiXCR, listing each CDR3 protein once. This sample has under 200,000 distinct CDR3 sequences, with roughly 30% found just once. The sample consisted of PBMCs or a T cell subset sorted from them (not recorded which). These TCRs come from an adult woman who had mild COVID-19 (a few samples of this study predate the infection). Cell type and time point are not known. The CDR3 runs from the conserved cysteine through the conserved F or W. The order of the fields is V gene, J gene, CDR3 protein.

v_call: TRBV12-3/TRBV12-4
j_call: TRBJ1-2
cdr3_aa: CASSPGGVSGYTF

v_call: TRBV11-2
j_call: TRBJ2-3
cdr3_aa: CASSTAGLAGPDADTQYF

v_call: TRBV11-2
j_call: TRBJ2-3
cdr3_aa: CASSPWTPTDTQYF

v_call: TRBV7-9
j_call: TRBJ1-4
cdr3_aa: CASSPQAGLTVF

v_call: TRBV4-1
j_call: TRBJ2-3
cdr3_aa: CASSQVDGMGTDTQYF

v_call: TRBV5-1
j_call: TRBJ2-1
cdr3_aa: CASSSLERGAYNEQFF

v_call: TRBV4-1
j_call: TRBJ2-7
cdr3_aa: CASSQASAGGGYEQYF

v_call: TRBV20-1
j_call: TRBJ2-7
cdr3_aa: CSAIPTFNSYEQYF

v_call: TRBV5-6
j_call: TRBJ2-7
cdr3_aa: CASSLRGISYEQYF

v_call: TRBV18
j_call: TRBJ1-2
cdr3_aa: CASSPRTGRYGYTF

v_call: TRBV20-1
j_call: TRBJ1-5
cdr3_aa: CSASEGGRSVNQPQHF

v_call: TRBV29-1
j_call: TRBJ2-1
cdr3_aa: CSVKSGGWTGPYNEQFF

v_call: TRBV12-3/TRBV12-4
j_call: TRBJ1-5
cdr3_aa: CASTREYNQPQHF

v_call: TRBV4-3
j_call: TRBJ2-1
cdr3_aa: CASSHRPGLAGGNNEQFF

v_call: TRBV6-6
j_call: TRBJ2-2
cdr3_aa: CASSTYRTGELFF